The subject of this entry is one TCR beta chain. Its antigen remains unknown. In germline, CDR1 is SGHDT, CDR2 YYEEEE. The CDR3 covers 14 residues. PCR was performed a second time for about 6 to 11 cycles using a sample-barcoded 5' primer and a J-beta primer mix. TCRdb ran MiXCR on the 5' RACE reads and lists one entry per CDR3 protein. The repertoire holds 550,000 to 700,000 distinct CDR3 sequences, with 27% as singletons. These data originate in a study of blood T cells in healthy people across ages. About the study: Template switching captured about one barcoded beta molecule per two T cells. Study-wide points: Naive T cell percentage showed a strong correlation with the diversity of TCR beta. Estimates based on one million T cells were treated as lower bounds. PBMCs that were unsorted prevented a conclusive naive versus antigen-experienced comparison.

The chain is built from TRBV5-6 and TRBJ2-5; D not resolved. The J call is doubtful: the DNA matches TRBJ2-1 better. What was sequenced was blood. The receptor was derived from an older woman in good health. CDR3 in DNA: TGTGCCAGCAGCTTGGTTACGGGCGTACGTGAGCAGTTCTTC. Residues: CASSLVTGVREQFF.